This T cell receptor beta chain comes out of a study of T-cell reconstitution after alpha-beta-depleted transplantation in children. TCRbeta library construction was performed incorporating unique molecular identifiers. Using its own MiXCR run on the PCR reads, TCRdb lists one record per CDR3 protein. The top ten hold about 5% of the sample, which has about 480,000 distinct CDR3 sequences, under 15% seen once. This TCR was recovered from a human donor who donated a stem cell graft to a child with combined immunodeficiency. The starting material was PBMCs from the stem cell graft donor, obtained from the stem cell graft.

CDR3 amino acids: CASSQVWTSGRKETQYF. The CDR3 DNA follows: TGTGCCAGCAGCCAAGTATGGACTAGCGGGAGGAAAGAGACCCAGTACTTC. The V gene is TRBV3-1, the J gene TRBJ2-5, with TRBD2 matching over 14 bases. After removal of 1 base from V and 3 bases from J, the junction contained 4 bases not matched to a gene. The CDR3 has 17 amino acids. The V gene's germline CDR1 is LGHDT and CDR2 YNNKEL (reference sequence).